This entry describes one T cell receptor beta chain. This specimen belongs to a study of blood T cell repertoires in COVID-19. For the study at large: Recovery among Cohort 3 donors was established by two negative PCRs, clearance, or symptom resolution. Collection of acute and convalescent COVID-19 samples took place in the United States, Italy and Spain.

Authors' processing steps: By means of reference gene primer amplification, nucleated cell counts were estimated. Repertoires were generated with immunoSEQ multiplex PCR, while TCRdb's copy carries only in-frame clones and drops some. The D gene and trimming were derived from the DNA, and the V and J assignments and clone size from that table. The table has about 170,000 clones, approximately 79% seen once. Germline V lookup: CDR1 MGHRA, CDR2 YSYEKL. V shed 3 bases, J shed 8 bases, and the junction held 6 bases outside the gene matches. CDR3 length equals 15 residues. In terms of age and location, participants ranged from about 18 to 95 years and lived in fewer than 30 US areas.

The sequencing input was PBMCs or T cells enriched from blood (not recorded which). This chain joins TRBV4-1 and TRBJ1-4; 10 bases map to TRBD1. This sequence was found in a woman between 65 and 79 years old in a cohort exposed to, infected with or recovered from COVID-19 (not recorded which). DNA of the CDR3: TGCGCCAGCAGCCATCGGGACAGGGGACAAGAAAAACTGTTTTTT. This gives the protein CASSHRDRGQEKLFF.